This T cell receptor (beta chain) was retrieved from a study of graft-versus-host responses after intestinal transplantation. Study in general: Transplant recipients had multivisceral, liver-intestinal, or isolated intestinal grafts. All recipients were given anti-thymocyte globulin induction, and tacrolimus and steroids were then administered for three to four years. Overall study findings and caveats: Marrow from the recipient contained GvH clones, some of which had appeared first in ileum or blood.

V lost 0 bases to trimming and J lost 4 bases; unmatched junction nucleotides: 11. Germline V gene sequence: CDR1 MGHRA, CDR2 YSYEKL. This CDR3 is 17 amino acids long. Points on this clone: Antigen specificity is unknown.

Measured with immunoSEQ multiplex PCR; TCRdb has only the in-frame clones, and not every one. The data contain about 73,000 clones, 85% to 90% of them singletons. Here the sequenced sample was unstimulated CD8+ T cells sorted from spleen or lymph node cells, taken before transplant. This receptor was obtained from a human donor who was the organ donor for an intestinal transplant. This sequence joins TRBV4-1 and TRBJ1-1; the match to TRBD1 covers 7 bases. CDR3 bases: TGCGCCAGCAGCCAAGATGGAGGGGGCGGGTGGGGCACTGAAGCTTTCTTT. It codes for CASSQDGGGGWGTEAFF.